This T cell receptor (beta chain) was captured by sequencing in a study of T cells in Graves' hyperthyroidism and ophthalmopathy. Overall study findings and caveats: Also found in blood were most expanded thyroid clonotypes above 0.001.

The TCR beta CDR3 regions underwent amplification using RNA transcripts as the source. HTBI primers drove first-round RT-PCR of the TCR CDR3. MiXCR, run by TCRdb on the multiplex PCR reads, gives a single entry per CDR3 protein. The repertoire holds about 270,000 distinct CDR3 sequences, roughly 20% seen once, with around 64% in the top ten. Of note for this clonotype: Its antigen is as yet unknown.

Trimming took 5 bases from V and 0 from J, leaving 13 bases between them. The CDR3 is made up of 15 amino acids. Per germline, CDR1 LGHDT and CDR2 YNNKEL (reference sequence). Criteria for exclusion of patients were uncontrolled infection, other autoimmune disease, pregnancy or lactation. The PBMCs studied were ones that came from about 10 ml fresh peripheral blood. This clonotype was sampled from a man younger than 45 with Graves' ophthalmopathy. The chain is built from TRBV3-1 and TRBJ2-5; no reliable D call. What was sequenced was blood. This CDR3 is CASSVSDRYQETQYF. The CDR3 nucleotides are TGTGCCAGCAGCGTAAGCGATCGGTACCAAGAGACCCAGTACTTC.